The 26 T cell receptor beta chains below come from one sample, sequenced in a study of OX40 agonist ivuxolimab in advanced cancers. The library was prepared using the immunoSEQ multiplex PCR assay. TCRdb limited this immuneACCESS table to in-frame rearrangements with V and J called. A share of clones is missing; checked studies link under half to unresolved V genes, and the rest is unexplained. The sample yields 75,000 to 100,000 clones; about 84% were counted once. The ten largest clones capture 5.5% of the sample. This specimen was CD4+ or CD8+ T cells sorted from blood, taken in a trial of the OX40 agonist ivuxolimab. These receptors were taken from an adult with an advanced solid tumor such as melanoma, head and neck, liver or kidney cancer.

The V call is TRBV6-1, the J call TRBJ2-3; D is possibly TRBD2 (6 bases). The germline V gene encodes CDR1 MNHNS and CDR2 SASEGT. V was cut by 1 base and J by 3 bases, with 8 bases left in between. There are 14 residues in the CDR3. The CDR3 nucleotides are TGTGCCAGCAGTGAAGTGGGACTGACAGATACGCAGTATTTT. Translating it yields CASSEVGLTDTQYF.

This clone was recorded a few times. V usage is TRBV6-5 and J usage is TRBJ2-7; 8 nucleotides match TRBD1. The V gene's germline CDR1 is MNHEY and CDR2 SVGAGI. J was trimmed by 3 bases and V by 6 bases; bases with no gene match: 4. The length of the CDR3 is 13 residues. CDR3 amino acids: CASRAGGNYEQYF. CDR3 in DNA: TGTGCCAGCAGGGCAGGGGGCAACTACGAGCAGTACTTC.

This chain links TRBV20-1 with TRBJ2-1; D ambiguous. Germline CDR1 is DFQATT and CDR2 is SNEGSKA (reference sequence). The V end was cut by 2 bases, the J end by 5 bases, with 4 bases between. CDR3 length: 11 residues. The CDR3 region is CSARFDNEQFF. The CDR3 DNA reads TGCAGTGCTAGATTTGACAATGAGCAGTTCTTC.

CDR3 in amino acids: CAWSVNGQPQHF. DNA of the CDR3: TGTGCCTGGAGTGTAAACGGGCAGCCCCAGCATTTT. The V gene is TRBV30, the J gene TRBJ1-5; no clear D gene. V was cut by 0 bases and J by 7 bases, with 7 bases left in between. Germline CDR1 and CDR2: GTSNPN and SVGIG (reference sequence). The CDR3 length is 12 residues.

The V and J genes are TRBV27 and TRBJ1-5, with TRBD1 identical over 8 bases. Germline trimming cut 1 base from V and 2 bases from J; bases unmatched to any gene: 4. This CDR3 contains 16 residues. Germline V lookup: CDR1 MNHEY, CDR2 SMNVEV (reference sequence). CDR3 sequence: CASSLYSGGRNQPQHF. The DNA for the CDR3 is TGTGCCAGCAGTTTATATTCAGGGGGCCGCAATCAGCCCCAGCATTTT.

In DNA, the CDR3 is TGTGCCAGTAGTATCATCGGGAACCCTGGCTACACCTTC. This translates into CASSIIGNPGYTF. The V call is TRBV19, the J call TRBJ1-2; D gene unclear. V dropped 3 bases and J dropped 7 bases, with 12 bases sitting between them. CDR3 size: 13 residues. Germline lookup yields CDR1 LNHDA and CDR2 SQIVND (reference sequence). The whole variable domain, remainder taken from reference TRBV19 and TRBJ1-2, is DGGITQSPKYLFRKEGQNVTLSCEQNLNHDAMYWYRQDPGQGLRLIYYSQIVNDFQKGDIAEGYSVSREKKESFPLTVTSAQKNPTAFYLCASSIIGNPGYTFGSGTRLTVV.

CDR3 sequence (DNA): TGTGCCAGCAGTACGGGCGGCGGCTACGAGCAGTACTTC. It encodes CASSTGGGYEQYF. The chain employs TRBV6-1 and TRBJ2-7; no clear D gene. The CDR3 consists of 13 residues. V was trimmed by 5 bases and J by 3 bases, leaving 11 bases between them. Germline V gene sequence: CDR1 MNHNS, CDR2 SASEGT.

The V gene is TRBV5-6, the J gene TRBJ2-4, with a possible D match to TRBD1 (5 bases). The germline CDR1 and CDR2 sequences are SGHDT and YYEEEE. Between the trimmed V and J ends, which lost 6 bases and 2 bases, there was a span of 9 bases. The CDR3 contains 13 residues. CDR3: CASTDSSKNIQYF. In DNA form, the CDR3 reads TGTGCCAGCACCGACAGTTCCAAAAACATTCAGTACTTC.

This clone was recorded only once. The chain is built from TRBV9 and TRBJ2-2; 7 nucleotides match TRBD1. CDR1 and CDR2 from the germline V gene are SGDLS and YYNGEE. This CDR3 spans 16 amino acids. V lost 0 bases, J lost 0 bases, and 2 bases stayed unmatched. CDR3 sequence (DNA): TGTGCCAGCAGCGTAGGACAGGGACCGAACACCGGGGAGCTGTTTTTT. The encoded protein is CASSVGQGPNTGELFF.

The J gene is TRBJ2-7, the V gene TRBV5-1; D is undetermined. V was pared by 4 bases and J by 3 bases, with 14 bases between. Germline V gene data show CDR1 as SGHRS and CDR2 as YFSETQ. The CDR3 spans 14 residues. CDR3 bases: TGCGCCAGCAGCCCTGAAGACGGCTTCTACGAGCAGTACTTC. It is translated as CASSPEDGFYEQYF.

The rearrangement uses TRBV4-1 and TRBJ2-2; TRBD1 is a possible D gene (7 bases). The CDR3 is 15 amino acids. Germline-derived CDR1 and CDR2 are MGHRA and YSYEKL. V gave up 4 bases and J gave up 7 bases, with 16 bases separating them. The CDR3, as DNA: TGCGCCAGCAGCCTTGGAGGGGGCCACGGCGGGGAGCTGTTTTTT. This gives the protein CASSLGGGHGGELFF.

The chain couples TRBV2 to TRBJ2-3, with D possibly being TRBD2 (6 bases). V was pared by 8 bases and J by 0 bases, with 6 bases between. The germline V gene encodes CDR1 SNHLY and CDR2 FYNNEI. The CDR3 extends over 12 amino acids. The CDR3 protein is CASAGSTDTQYF. The CDR3 DNA is TGTGCCAGCGCGGGAAGCACAGATACGCAGTATTTT.

The V call is TRBV18, the J call TRBJ2-7; 7 bases line up with TRBD1. Germline V gene lookup returns CDR1 KGHSH and CDR2 LQKENI. V was clipped by 8 bases and J by 0 bases; unmatched bases: 7. This CDR3 spans 14 amino acids. The DNA of the CDR3 is TGTGCCAGCCGGGATGGGACAGCCTCCTACGAGCAGTACTTC. This encodes CASRDGTASYEQYF.

The genes are TRBV2 and TRBJ2-1; D is unresolved. Germline-derived CDR1 and CDR2 are SNHLY and FYNNEI. Trimming removed 8 bases at V and 0 bases at J, with 11 bases between. This CDR3 has 14 amino acids. The CDR3 protein is CASSDLSSYNEQFF. Written as DNA, the CDR3 is TGTGCCAGCTCTGATCTTAGCTCCTACAATGAGCAGTTCTTC.

The CDR3 reads CASSPRTSGRGEQYF. The CDR3 DNA sequence: TGTGCCAGCAGTCCCCGGACTAGCGGGAGGGGCGAGCAGTACTTC. This sequence joins TRBV27 and TRBJ2-7; 15 nucleotides match TRBD2. With V trimmed by 5 bases and J by 6 bases, 5 bases remained unmatched. The germline CDR1 and CDR2 sequences are MNHEY and SMNVEV (reference sequence). The CDR3 totals 15 residues.

The V and J genes are TRBV4-2 and TRBJ1-2, with D possibly being TRBD1 (5 bases). The CDR3 is 13 residues long. Germline CDR1 LGHNA, CDR2 YNFKEQ. The V end was cut by 6 bases, the J end by 8 bases, with 16 bases between. The CDR3 DNA reads as TGTGCCAGCAGGCTTACAGGTGGTGGAGGCTACACCTTC. The encoded protein is CASRLTGGGGYTF.

J is TRBJ2-2 and V is TRBV27; D is perhaps TRBD1 or TRBD2 (5 bases each). The CDR3 length is 16 residues. V lost 0 bases, J lost 4 bases, and 12 bases lay in between. Germline V gene lookup returns CDR1 MNHEY and CDR2 SMNVEV (reference sequence). The CDR3 region has the DNA TGTGCCAGCAGTTTATCGGGTGGGGCGGGCACCGGGGAGCTGTTTTTT. It specifies CASSLSGGAGTGELFF.

The chain combines TRBV18 with TRBJ2-3; a weak D match, TRBD1 (5 bases). Deletions cut 2 bases from V and 2 bases from J, with 14 bases between. The CDR3 loop spans 16 amino acids. The germline CDR1 and CDR2 sequences are KGHSH and LQKENI. The CDR3 here is CASSPLSTENTDTQYF. CDR3 DNA: TGTGCCAGCTCACCATTATCGACAGAAAACACAGATACGCAGTATTTT. The variable domain in full, completed from reference TRBV18 and TRBJ2-3, reads NAGVMQNPRHLVRRRGQEARLRCSPMKGHSHVYWYRQLPEEGLKFMVYLQKENIIDESGMPKERFSAEFPKEGPSILRIQQVVRGDSAAYFCASSPLSTENTDTQYFGPGTRLTVL.

The chain couples TRBV27 to TRBJ1-2; 8 nucleotides match TRBD1. Looked up from germline, CDR1 is MNHEY and CDR2 is SMNVEV (reference sequence). The junction had 10 bases not matched to a gene; V was cut back by 1 base and J by 0 bases. CDR3 size: 18 residues. CDR3 DNA sequence: TGTGCCAGCAGTTTATACGCCGGGACAGGCTTCGCTAACTATGGCTACACCTTC. Its protein product is CASSLYAGTGFANYGYTF.

This clone has a handful of counts. J is TRBJ2-7 and V is TRBV5-1, with 8 bases aligning to TRBD1. V trimming: 3 bases; J trimming: 5 bases; junction bases outside the gene matches: 7. The CDR3 has 14 amino acids. Germline CDR1 is SGHRS and CDR2 is YFSETQ. The CDR3 nucleotides read TGCGCCAGCAGCTCCTGGACAGGGATGGACGAGCAGTACTTC. It encodes CASSSWTGMDEQYF.

This sequence joins TRBV27 and TRBJ2-3; 9 nucleotides align to TRBD2. CDR1 and CDR2 from the germline V gene are MNHEY and SMNVEV (reference sequence). CDR3 size: 17 residues. Trimming removed 0 bases from V and 2 bases from J; junction bases left unmatched: 6. The CDR3 DNA sequence: TGTGCCAGCAGTTTATCGAGGAGCGGGGGGTTCACAGATACGCAGTATTTT. Translating gives CASSLSRSGGFTDTQYF.

The chain combines TRBV5-1 with TRBJ1-3, with D tentatively TRBD1 (5 bases). Trimming removed 0 bases from V and 4 bases from J, with 11 bases in between. The CDR3 is 15 residues long. Germline V gene data show CDR1 as SGHRS and CDR2 as YFSETQ. The CDR3 region has the DNA TGCGCCAGCAGCTTGGCAGGGAATACGGGAAACACCATATATTTT. This codes for CASSLAGNTGNTIYF.

V is TRBV19 and J is TRBJ1-2; 7 nucleotides align to TRBD1. Germline CDR1 reads LNHDA; CDR2 reads SQIVND (reference sequence). V gave up 5 bases and J gave up 4 bases; unmatched junction bases: 10. The CDR3 is 15 amino acids. The CDR3 protein is CASSPPGQISYGYTF. The CDR3 nucleotides are TGTGCCAGTAGTCCCCCGGGACAGATCTCCTATGGCTACACCTTC.

A few counts support this clone. The chain recombines TRBV2 with TRBJ1-1; D unclear. The CDR3 length is 14 residues. Per germline, CDR1 SNHLY and CDR2 FYNNEI. The V gene lost 5 bases and the J gene lost 1 base, with 11 bases spanning the gap. The CDR3 loop is CASSTGRANTEAFF. The CDR3 DNA reads TGTGCCAGCAGTACCGGACGGGCGAACACTGAAGCTTTCTTT.

V and J are TRBV6-5 and TRBJ1-2; D unresolved. The CDR3 consists of 14 residues. CDR1 is MNHEY and CDR2 is SVGAGI in the germline V gene. Trimming removed 5 bases from V and 8 bases from J, with 18 bases in between. CDR3 in DNA: TGTGCCAGCAGTCGAAACGAACGGGTAGGGGGCTACACCTTC. This encodes CASSRNERVGGYTF.

The chain is built from TRBV19 and TRBJ2-1; 8 bases match TRBD2. CDR3 length: 13 amino acids. Trimming cost V 5 bases and J 9 bases; bases outside gene matches: 6. Per germline, CDR1 LNHDA and CDR2 SQIVND (reference sequence). The CDR3 bases are TGTGCCAGTAGTGGGCCCGGGGGGGGTGAGCAGTTCTTC. Amino acids: CASSGPGGGEQFF.